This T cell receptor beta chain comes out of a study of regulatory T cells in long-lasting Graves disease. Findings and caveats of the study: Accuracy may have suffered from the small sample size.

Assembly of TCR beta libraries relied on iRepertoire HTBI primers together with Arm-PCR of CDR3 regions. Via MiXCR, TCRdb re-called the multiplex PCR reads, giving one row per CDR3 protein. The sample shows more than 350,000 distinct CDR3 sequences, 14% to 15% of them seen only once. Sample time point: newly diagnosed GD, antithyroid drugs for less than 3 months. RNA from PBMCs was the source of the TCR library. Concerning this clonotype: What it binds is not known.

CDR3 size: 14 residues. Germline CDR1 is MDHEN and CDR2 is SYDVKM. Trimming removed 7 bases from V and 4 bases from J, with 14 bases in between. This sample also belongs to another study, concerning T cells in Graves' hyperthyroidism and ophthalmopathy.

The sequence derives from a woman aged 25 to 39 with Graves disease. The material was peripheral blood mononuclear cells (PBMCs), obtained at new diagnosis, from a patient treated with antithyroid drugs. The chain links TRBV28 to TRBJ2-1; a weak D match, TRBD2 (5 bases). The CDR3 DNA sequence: TGTGCCAGCACCCCACCCCGGGGTTACAATGAGCAGTTCTTC. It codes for CASTPPRGYNEQFF. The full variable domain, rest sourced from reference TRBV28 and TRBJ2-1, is DVKVTQSSRYLVKRTGEKVFLECVQDMDHENMFWYRQDPGLGLRLIYFSYDVKMKEKGDIPEGYSVSREKKERFSLILESASTNQTSMYLCASTPPRGYNEQFFGPGTRLTVL.